The rows below give T cell receptor beta chains drawn from one sample of a study of T cell clonotyping in hematopoietic cell transplantation. TCRdb's copy holds only in-frame clones and misses some; the assay was immunoSEQ multiplex PCR. The top ten clones hold 4.5% to 5.5% of a sample with roughly 8,000 clones, roughly 79% of them seen once. This specimen consisted of peripheral blood mononuclear cells, obtained 180 days after allogeneic stem cell transplant. The receptors originated from a female patient in her fifties or sixties who had an allogeneic stem cell transplant from an unrelated donor, so the T cells may come from the graft donor. Some clones in this sample may be carry-over from other donors' samples. CDR3s include the opening cysteine and the closing phenylalanine or tryptophan.

v_call	j_call	cdr3_aa
TRBV6-6	TRBJ1-2	CASSPRSSGYTF
TRBV29-1	TRBJ1-5	CSVAGEGNQPQHF
TRBV28	TRBJ1-1	CASTNAGVNTEAFF
TRBV29-1	TRBJ2-1	CSVEAGRDEQFF
TRBV11-3	TRBJ2-1	CASSLGGSGSNEQFF
TRBV30	TRBJ1-5	CAWSVRGRQPQHF
TRBV11-2	TRBJ2-7	CASSLARPYEQYF
TRBV29-1	TRBJ2-3	CSVGNRGGDTQYF
TRBV6-6	TRBJ2-2	CASSLLYGELFF
TRBV29-1	TRBJ2-2	CSAQSGGNTGELFF
TRBV7-2	TRBJ2-1	CASSYRWQGTPEEQFF
TRBV29-1	TRBJ2-3	CSAGGPAGDTQYF
TRBV2	TRBJ2-7	CASSALGYEQYF
TRBV7-6	TRBJ2-2	CASSFPDRMAANTGELFF
TRBV11-3	TRBJ2-3	CASSLPRGRGADTQYF
TRBV6-4	TRBJ2-1	CASSETSGRANEQFF
TRBV2	TRBJ1-5	CASSADTNQPQHF
TRBV19	TRBJ1-2	CASSIDRGWNGYTF
TRBV6-1	TRBJ1-1	CASRTQGAGGTEAFF
TRBV19	TRBJ1-2	CASGSTANYGYTF
TRBV9	TRBJ1-1	CASSVEAGGASGTEAFF
TRBV23-1	TRBJ2-2	CAPGANTGELFF
TRBV4-3	TRBJ1-2	CASSQDQDRRRNGYTF
TRBV28	TRBJ2-1	CASSSQLSGGSSYNEQFF
TRBV6-5	TRBJ1-5	CASRRTGSGNQPQHF
TRBV4-3	TRBJ2-7	CASSQDSSGGYEQYF
TRBV29-1	TRBJ2-7	CSVVEGQFRYEQYF
TRBV6-4	TRBJ1-5	CASSQGKDQPQHF
TRBV6-5	TRBJ2-7	CASRSGQGGNEQYF
TRBV7-6	TRBJ2-5	CASSSLQGYQETQYF
TRBV11-3	TRBJ1-1	CASSLDGRNVEAFF
TRBV4-1	TRBJ1-2	CASSQPYLQGADGYTF
TRBV5-4	TRBJ1-2	CASSGGQGSNYGYTF
TRBV28	TRBJ1-1	CASSSGYLGQGITEAFF
TRBV28	TRBJ2-1	CASTLQGGNEQFF